This T cell receptor beta chain was identified during a study of vaccination and CD4 T cells after COVID-19 (dated 2022 in TCRdb). Looking at the study overall: Convalescent patients had a positive SARS-CoV-2 result on nasal swab PCR, and of these patients, several had mild disease and one had severe disease. The time from the second vaccine dose to post-vaccine blood sampling had a median of roughly 70 days and ranged from about 14 to 241 days. The convalescent cohort included six males and four females, with two Hispanic individuals, seven Caucasians, two Asians and one multiracial person. Each participant got two doses of either the Pfizer-BioNTech BNT162b2 vaccine (n=8) or the Moderna mRNA-1273 vaccine (n=2). Post-COVID blood samples from convalescent patients were collected a median of around 100 days after diagnosis, with a range of 35 to 161 days. The spike-specific CD4+ TCR repertoire was compared before and after mRNA vaccination in over nine COVID-19 convalescent patients and several infection-naive healthy vaccine recipients. For stimulating the cultures, overlapping spike peptide pools were used, derived from SARS-CoV-2 as well as from the common cold coronaviruses HCoV-NL63, HCoV-OC43 and HCoV-229E. Control cultures received a CEFX viral epitope pool as the positive control, an HIV-1 Nef peptide pool as the negative control, or no peptide.

This specimen's treatment or condition label, interpreted: roughly 10-day PBMC culture with coronavirus spike peptide pools or control peptides (ViraFEST assay). To expand antigen-specific T cells with peptide pools and then pick out the expanded clonotypes through TCR sequencing, the study relied on the ViraFEST assay. The convalescent patients' positive SARS-CoV-2 PCR tests fell between March and December 2020, which was before the Alpha, Beta and Delta variants emerged in the United States. Each well held two million PBMCs cultured with about 9.8 ug/ml peptide pools in IMDM containing approximately 5% human AB serum and roughly 9 IU/ml IL-2. Half of the culture medium was replaced with fresh IL-2-containing medium on days 3 and 7. After around 10 days of culture, CD4+ T cells were isolated by negative selection with the EasySep CD4+ T cell isolation kit. Ficoll-Paque Plus gradient centrifugation was used to isolate PBMCs from whole blood, and the isolated PBMCs were then either used fresh or cryopreserved at -140C. Triplicate wells were generally used for each culture condition.

Summary of the overall study and its limitations: An increase in the median number of SARS-CoV-2-reactive clonotypes from approximately 21 after infection to some 38 after vaccination was observed, but the change was not found to be significant. Of the vaccine-specific clones in convalescent patients, 304 of 307, or nearly all, reacted only to SARS-CoV-2 spike and did not cross-react with common cold coronaviruses. Among the post-vaccine SARS-CoV-2-reactive clones in convalescent patients, a median approximately 90% showed up only after vaccination, which suggests vaccine-specific priming. The number of convalescent patients in the study was relatively small, and the study did not examine early timepoints following natural infection.

Clipping removes 5 bases from V and 5 bases from J, with 17 as the unmatched junction base count. The CDR3 holds 17 amino acids from the cysteine to the phenylalanine. Just CDR3 DNA is preserved here, 51 bases in frame from base 1. The germline V gene sets CDR1 to SGHTA and CDR2 to FQGNSA. About this clonotype: The antigen this receptor binds is unknown. Base-call qualities are not available, and no considerably larger clone is one nucleotide away.

The protocol used for the library was PCR. TCR sequencing of DNA from cultured CD4+ T cells used the Oncomine TCR Beta short-read assay at the Johns Hopkins FTIC core. Genomic DNA was extracted from the cultured CD4+ T cells with the QIAamp micro DNA kit. The Oncomine TCR Beta libraries from cultured CD4+ T cells were pooled using unique dual indexes and then sequenced on an Illumina iSeq 100. The paper's data handling went like this. Non-productive sequences were removed, and CDR3s that did not start with C, did not end with F or W, or were shorter than 7 amino acids were discarded. Antigen-specific clonotypes were identified with the MANAFEST web application by comparing peptide-stimulated wells with reference and other culture wells. An FDR below 0.05, an odds ratio above 5, and a productive frequency above 0.1% in at least two of three replicate wells were required for clones to be considered positive. Clonotypes that were significantly expanded in both SARS-CoV-2 spike wells and at least one common cold coronavirus spike condition were defined as cross-reactive. CDR3 homology was assessed with Levenshtein distances (stringdist) and unrooted phylogenetic trees (ape) in R version 3.6.1. TCRdb passed the public sequencing reads through fastp at Q25 and MiXCR, retaining productive beta sequences. One record per CDR3 amino acid sequence lists the most common genes and DNA. TCRdb, rather than the study authors, made the V and J calls. For this sample the table gives around 11,000 distinct CDR3 sequences, of which about two thirds were detected only once. The top ten clonotypes cover roughly 25% of the sample.

The chain links TRBV7-2 with TRBJ1-1, with 7 bases matching TRBD1. The starting material was CD4+ T cells from blood, cultured in vitro, obtained before SARS-CoV-2 vaccination. This clonotype was obtained from a human donor who had recovered from COVID-19. The CDR3: CASSDLRTGPRGTEAFF. The sequence in DNA is TGTGCCAGCAGCGATCTCCGGACAGGCCCCAGGGGAACTGAAGCTTTCTTT.